The 13 T cell receptor beta chains below all came from one sample that was sequenced in a study of CXCR3-negative and CXCR3-positive naive CD8 T cells. These receptors have no known antigen. The study, taken as a whole, reports: CXCR3-expressing naive cells carried TRB CDR3s more hydrophobic than those of CXCR3-negative naive cells.

With UMI labels, 5' RACE was used to prepare the TRB cDNA libraries. Using the 5' RACE reads, TCRdb records one entry per CDR3 protein without DNA. The sample spans tens of thousands of distinct CDR3 sequences; the ten largest clones claim approximately 0.8%. Material for sequencing was naive CXCR3+ CD8+ T cells from blood. This sample's subset: CD45RO-CCR7+CD27+CD95- naive CD8+ T cells expressing CXCR3 (TNR3+). Receptors originate from a human donor in good health. Some clones in this sample may be carry-over from other donors' samples.

The chain is built from TRBV5-1 and TRBJ2-1; TCRdb calls TRBD2, which cannot be checked without DNA. Germline V gene lookup returns CDR1 SGHRS and CDR2 YFSETQ. The CDR3 is made up of 11 amino acids. The CDR3 sequence: CASRSEDEQFF.

CDR3: CASSYSGSWGDTQYF. The chain links TRBV6-5 to TRBJ2-3. The CDR3 covers 15 residues. Germline-derived CDR1 and CDR2 are MNHEY and SVGAGI.

The V gene is TRBV6-2 or TRBV6-3, the J gene TRBJ1-1; without DNA, the TCRdb call of TRBD1 cannot be checked. The V gene's germline CDR1 is MNHEY and CDR2 SVGEGT. The CDR3 has 13 amino acids. Here the CDR3 reads CASSRPQGLEAFF.

J is TRBJ1-5 and V is TRBV25-1. Germline CDR1 MGHDK, CDR2 SYGVNS. The CDR3 runs to 14 residues. CDR3 sequence: CASSETGGNQPQHF.

This chain links TRBV10-1 with TRBJ2-2. This CDR3 spans 17 amino acids. Germline CDR1 reads WNHNN; CDR2 reads SYGVQD (reference sequence). CDR3 loop: CASSESYQMAASGELFF.

This CDR3 reads CASSLLPQGNQPQHF. The chain is built from TRBV28 and TRBJ1-5; TCRdb's assignment of TRBD1 cannot be checked, as there is no DNA. The CDR3 loop spans 15 amino acids. The germline V gene encodes CDR1 MDHEN and CDR2 SYDVKM.

The gene calls are TRBV7-6 and TRBJ2-3; TCRdb indicates TRBD1, and absent DNA this call remains unverified. CDR3 length: 11 residues. CDR1 SGHVS and CDR2 FNYEAQ come from the germline V gene. CDR3 protein: CASRGQDTQYF.

The chain combines TRBV7-8 with TRBJ2-7; TCRdb lists TRBD1, though no DNA is available to test this call. The germline V gene encodes CDR1 SGHVS and CDR2 FQNEAQ. This CDR3 has 15 amino acids. CDR3 in amino acids: CASSFFLGQSCEQYF.

CDR3 amino acids: CASSWGTVSGTEAFF. The chain links TRBV5-1 to TRBJ1-1. Per germline, CDR1 SGHRS and CDR2 YFSETQ. CDR3 length equals 15 residues.

V gene TRBV28 combines with J gene TRBJ2-5. The CDR3 is made up of 12 amino acids. The germline V gene has CDR1 MDHEN and CDR2 SYDVKM. The CDR3 sequence is CASVGREETQYF.

The chain joins TRBV25-1 to TRBJ1-1. Germline CDR1 is MGHDK and CDR2 is SYGVNS. This CDR3 is 12 amino acids long. CDR3 loop: CASSDPYTEAFF.

The chain recombines TRBV4-1 with TRBJ2-5; no DNA is available, so the TRBD2 call from TCRdb remains unchecked. Germline V gene lookup returns CDR1 MGHRA and CDR2 YSYEKL. The CDR3 runs to 14 residues. This CDR3 reads CASTSETGRETQYF.

The chain employs TRBV7-9 and TRBJ2-1. CDR1 is SEHNR and CDR2 is FQNEAQ in the germline V gene (reference sequence). CDR3 size: 14 residues. CDR3 residues: CASSSLSSYNEQFF.